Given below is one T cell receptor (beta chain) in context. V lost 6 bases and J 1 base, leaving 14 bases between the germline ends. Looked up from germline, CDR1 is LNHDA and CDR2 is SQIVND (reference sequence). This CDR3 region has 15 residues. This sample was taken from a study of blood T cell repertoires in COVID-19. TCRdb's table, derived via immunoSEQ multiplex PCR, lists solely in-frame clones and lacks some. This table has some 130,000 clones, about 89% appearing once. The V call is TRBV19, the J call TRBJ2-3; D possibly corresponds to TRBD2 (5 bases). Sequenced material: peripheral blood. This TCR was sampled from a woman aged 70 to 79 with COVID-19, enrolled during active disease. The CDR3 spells CASRGSGLGTDTQYF. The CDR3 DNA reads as TGTGCCAGTAGGGGGAGTGGGTTGGGCACAGATACGCAGTATTTT.